These T cell receptor beta chains were read from a single sample in a study of blood T cells in healthy people across ages. Via MiXCR, TCRdb re-called the 5' RACE reads, giving one row per CDR3 protein. The sample gives about 650,000 distinct CDR3 sequences, about 30% of which show up once; 15% is in the top ten. The sample consisted of blood. Receptors originate from a woman aged 80 or older in good health. Both conserved end residues are part of each CDR3. The D gene is left open where the match is weak. Some rows mark clone size as missing; the rest say once, few, many or name a class of expanded clone.

TRBV7-2	TRBD1	NA	TRBJ2-7	TGTGCCAGCAGCCCCGGGGACAGAGAGGAGCAGTACTTC	CASSPGDREEQYF
TRBV7-9	TRBD1	many	TRBJ1-2	TGTGCCAGCAGCTCCGGGACAGGAACTAACTATGGCTACACCTTC	CASSSGTGTNYGYTF
TRBV7-2	TRBD2	many	TRBJ2-3	TGTGCCAGCAGCCCCCGACTAGCGGGGGTGGCAGATACGCAGTATTTT	CASSPRLAGVADTQYF
TRBV20-1	NA	NA	TRBJ1-1	TGCAGTGCCACCACCTCGAGAGGGTTTGCTGAAGCTTTCTTT	CSATTSRGFAEAFF
TRBV7-6	NA	many	TRBJ1-1	TGTGCCAGCAGCCAGGGGAAGGGGCCGAACACTGAAGCTTTCTTT	CASSQGKGPNTEAFF
TRBV27	NA	NA	TRBJ2-7	TGTGCCAGCAGTTTATCAGGGGTAGTCTACGAGCAGTACTTC	CASSLSGVVYEQYF
TRBV5-6	NA	NA	TRBJ2-1	TGTGCCAGCAGCTTAATCCGGGGAGAGACCCAGTTCTTC	CASSLIRGETQFF
TRBV3-1	NA	NA	TRBJ1-5	TGTGCCAGCAGCGTTGGGAGTCAGCCCCAGCATTTT	CASSVGSQPQHF
TRBV20-1	TRBD1	many	TRBJ2-7	TGCAGTGCTGGGACAGGGGGTCTCTACGAGCAGTACTTC	CSAGTGGLYEQYF
TRBV20-1	NA	NA	TRBJ1-6	TGCAGTGCTAGAGTTGAGGGGGGGTCTCGATCACCCCTCCACTTT	CSARVEGGSRSPLHF
TRBV20-1	TRBD2	many	TRBJ2-3	TGCAGTGCTAGTCACGGACTAGCGGGGGTCCGGGATACGCAGTATTTT	CSASHGLAGVRDTQYF
TRBV9	NA	many	TRBJ2-7	TGTGCCAGCAGCTCCAGACAGAGCTCCTACGAGCAGTACTTC	CASSSRQSSYEQYF
TRBV3-1	NA	many	TRBJ2-1	TGTGCCAGCAGCCCCGCTAGGGGCTCCTACAATGAGCAGTTCTTC	CASSPARGSYNEQFF
TRBV29-1	NA	NA	TRBJ2-3	TGCAGCGCTCGACGGGGGATTGGCACAGATACGCAGTATTTT	CSARRGIGTDTQYF
TRBV12-3/TRBV12-4	NA	many	TRBJ2-4	TGTGCCAGCAACGTCGGGGGAGTCAAAAACATTCAGTACTTC	CASNVGGVKNIQYF
TRBV20-1	TRBD2	few	TRBJ2-7	TGCAGTGCTCCTGGACTAGCGGATAACTACGAGCAGTACTTC	CSAPGLADNYEQYF
TRBV5-1	TRBD2	many	TRBJ2-5	TGCGCCAGCAGCCCCGGACTAGCGGGGGGGCGACCGCAGTACTTC	CASSPGLAGGRPQYF
TRBV7-2	NA	many	TRBJ2-5	TGTGCCAGCAGCTTAAATGGGGGACTCGCAGAGACCCAGTACTTC	CASSLNGGLAETQYF
TRBV9	NA	NA	TRBJ1-1	TGTGCCAGCAGCCCAGGTAGGGTTGCTGAAGCTTTCTTT	CASSPGRVAEAFF
TRBV3-1	TRBD1	NA	TRBJ1-1	TGTGCCAGCAGCCAAGCCGCTTTGACAGGGGTGGAAGCTTTCTTT	CASSQAALTGVEAFF
TRBV28	NA	many	TRBJ2-7	TGTGCCAGCAACAGGGAGGGAACCTACGAGCAGTACTTC	CASNREGTYEQYF
TRBV14	NA	many	TRBJ2-1	TGTGCCAGCAGCCATGGCGGGGCCTACAATGAGCAGTTCTTC	CASSHGGAYNEQFF
TRBV6-1	TRBD1	many	TRBJ1-4	TGTGCCAGCCGACAGGGAATCAGTGAAAAACTGTTTTTT	CASRQGISEKLFF
TRBV3-1	NA	few	TRBJ1-1	TGTGCCAGCAGCCAAGAATGGGCAGGGAAAGGGGCTGAAGCTTTCTTT	CASSQEWAGKGAEAFF
TRBV4-3	TRBD1	many	TRBJ1-2	TGCGCCAGCAGCCAAGAGAGCGTCGGGACAGCTTTCTATGGCTACACCTTC	CASSQESVGTAFYGYTF
TRBV11-2	NA	NA	TRBJ1-1	TGTGCCAGCAGCCGCCAGGGTTTCGTGACTGAAGCTTTCTTT	CASSRQGFVTEAFF
TRBV27	TRBD2	many	TRBJ2-5	TGTGCCAGCAGGGCGCCGCGAGCGGGGGGTAGGGAGACCCAGTACTTC	CASRAPRAGGRETQYF
TRBV9	NA	NA	TRBJ2-3	TGTGCCAGCAGCACGGGACTGGGGGAAGTAGCAGATACGCAGTATTTT	CASSTGLGEVADTQYF
TRBV5-1	TRBD2	many	TRBJ2-7	TGCGCCAGCAGCTTGGAATCTAGCGGGCCCACACGCGAGCAGTACTTC	CASSLESSGPTREQYF
TRBV3-1	NA	NA	TRBJ2-4	TGTGCCAGCAGTGGGGGAACTCCAGCCAAAAACATTCAGTACTTC	CASSGGTPAKNIQYF
TRBV6-2/TRBV6-3	NA	many	TRBJ1-1	TGTGCCAGCAGTTACCCGGCCTGGCCTGAAGCTTTCTTT	CASSYPAWPEAFF
TRBV2	TRBD2	few	TRBJ2-1	TGTGCCAGCCTTCAACGGGGGGGGGCCTACAATGAGCAGTTCTTC	CASLQRGGAYNEQFF
TRBV6-6	NA	many	TRBJ1-2	TGTGCCAGCAGTTACTCAGAGGGCGGCTATGGCTACACCTTC	CASSYSEGGYGYTF
TRBV7-3	NA	few	TRBJ1-1	TGTGCCAGCAGCTTAACCTCCCAGTGGGGCACTGAAGCTTTCTTT	CASSLTSQWGTEAFF
TRBV20-1	NA	many	TRBJ2-5	TGCAGTGCTAGTAAAGGACTTGGGGAGACCCAGTACTTC	CSASKGLGETQYF
TRBV7-2	TRBD1	NA	TRBJ1-2	TGTGCCAGCAGCCCCGCCGGGACAGGGACCAACTATGGCTACACCTTC	CASSPAGTGTNYGYTF
TRBV5-1	NA	many	TRBJ2-3	TGCGCCAGCAGCCAGGCGGCGGGGTGGGGGACAGATACGCAGTATTTT	CASSQAAGWGTDTQYF
TRBV10-3	NA	many	TRBJ1-5	TGTGCCATCAGTGACCCAGGCTCCGTCGGTCAGCCCCAGCATTTT	CAISDPGSVGQPQHF
TRBV5-5	TRBD2	NA	TRBJ2-3	TGTGCCAGCAGCTTCTCGCCGGGGACAGGACTAGCGGGCGCCCGCACAGATACGCAGTATTTT	CASSFSPGTGLAGARTDTQYF
TRBV19	TRBD1	many	TRBJ2-7	TGTGCCAGTAGTACCGGGGACAGGCGATGGGAGCAGTACTTC	CASSTGDRRWEQYF
TRBV6-6	TRBD1	few	TRBJ1-5	TGTGCCAGCAGTCCGAGGACAGGTTCGAGCAATCAGCCCCAGCATTTT	CASSPRTGSSNQPQHF
TRBV21-1	NA	NA	TRBJ1-6	TGTGCCAGCAGCGCTTCAGGACAAAGCTATAATAGGTCACCCCTCCACTTT	CASSASGQSYNRSPLHF
TRBV2	NA	NA	TRBJ2-4	TGTGCCAGCAGTGAAGGGGGGACCAAAAACATTCAGTACTTC	CASSEGGTKNIQYF
TRBV6-5	NA	many	TRBJ1-1	TGTGCCAGCGGGGGCACGAACACTGAAGCTTTCTTT	CASGGTNTEAFF
TRBV5-1	NA	many	TRBJ1-6	TGCGCCAGCAGCTTGGGAAGGGACTCCTATAATTCACCCCTCCACTTT	CASSLGRDSYNSPLHF
TRBV28	TRBD1	NA	TRBJ1-5	TGTGCCAGCTCCATCGGGACAGTTAGCAATCAGCCCCAGCATTTT	CASSIGTVSNQPQHF